This T cell receptor (beta chain) comes out of a study of T cells in Graves' hyperthyroidism and ophthalmopathy. TCR beta CDR3 region amplification was performed from RNA transcripts. During a first-round RT-PCR of the TCR CDR3, the HTBI primer set was used. TCRdb used MiXCR to reprocess the multiplex PCR reads, holding one entry per CDR3 protein. This table has 500,000 to 600,000 distinct CDR3 sequences, less than 20% appearing once. This clonotype was recorded at least ten times. Antigen specificity is unknown. Study-level findings and limits: Among thyroid clonotypes expanded above 0.001, most also appeared in blood.

Based on clinical symptoms, serum thyroxine and TRAb, thyroid ultrasound and orbital computed tomography, diagnoses were reached. Sequencing was done on a sample of blood. This clonotype originated in a man aged 35 to 55 with Graves' ophthalmopathy.

The CDR3 region has the DNA TGTGCCAGCAGTCCCCTTCGAGGGGGGGCGGCCGAGCAGTACTTC. Residues: CASSPLRGGAAEQYF. The chain recombines TRBV12-3 or TRBV12-4 with TRBJ2-7; tentative D call: TRBD2 (7 bases). This CDR3 region has 15 residues. Between the trimmed V and J ends, which lost 5 bases and 6 bases, there was a span of 20 bases.